This TCR beta chain was found in a study of shared clonotypes between healthy human individuals. Study-level points and caveats: Clonotype sharing among donors was expected to depend on sequencing depth.

Germline CDR1 and CDR2: SGHRS and YFSETQ. The CDR3 is 12 amino acids. V lost 0 bases and J lost 12, with 10 bases in between. Several immunoSEQ plates received, in even portions, the genomic DNA of each subset. Ten immunoSEQ deep assay plates served to sequence unsorted PBMC DNA. The method was immunoSEQ multiplex PCR; TCRdb's version includes in-frame clones alone and lacks a portion of them. The table includes about half a million clones, about 85% detected once. This clone has at least ten counts. What it recognizes is unknown. Donors included only healthy HIV-negative adults lacking recent acute infections or vaccinations.

This TCR was recovered from a woman in her thirties or forties in good health. Some clones in this sample may be carry-over from other donors' samples. The chain couples TRBV5-1 to TRBJ2-1, with D perhaps matching TRBD2 (6 bases). The sequencing input was PBMCs. CDR3 protein: CASSLERLGQFF. In nucleotides, the CDR3 is TGCGCCAGCAGCTTGGAACGACTAGGGCAGTTCTTC.